This TCR beta chain was retrieved from a study of T cells in localized non-small cell lung cancer. Sequencing used immunoSEQ multiplex PCR; TCRdb keeps in-frame clones, though not all of them. The data show tens of thousands of clones, about 86% seen once. The V and J ends lost 1 base and 6 bases, in that order; junction bases with no gene match: 3. The CDR3 covers 15 residues. Germline CDR1 MGHRA, CDR2 YSYEKL. Study outcomes and limitations: Within adjacent lung there appeared a median roughly 60 of the top 100 tumor clones. Longer overall survival was associated with a higher density of T cells in the blood. Without multi-region sequencing, intratumor heterogeneity could not be excluded. Exceeding tumor, uninvolved adjacent lung had the highest T cell clonality.

With respect to this clone: Its antigen is undetermined.

Here the sequenced sample was peripheral blood, taken before any cancer treatment. The TCR comes from a woman aged 40-70 years with stage I lung adenocarcinoma. The genes are TRBV4-1 and TRBJ1-6, with 7 bases lining up with TRBD1. CDR3 DNA sequence: TGCGCCAGCAGCCAAGTCGACAGGGTTAATTCACCCCTCCACTTT. It specifies CASSQVDRVNSPLHF.